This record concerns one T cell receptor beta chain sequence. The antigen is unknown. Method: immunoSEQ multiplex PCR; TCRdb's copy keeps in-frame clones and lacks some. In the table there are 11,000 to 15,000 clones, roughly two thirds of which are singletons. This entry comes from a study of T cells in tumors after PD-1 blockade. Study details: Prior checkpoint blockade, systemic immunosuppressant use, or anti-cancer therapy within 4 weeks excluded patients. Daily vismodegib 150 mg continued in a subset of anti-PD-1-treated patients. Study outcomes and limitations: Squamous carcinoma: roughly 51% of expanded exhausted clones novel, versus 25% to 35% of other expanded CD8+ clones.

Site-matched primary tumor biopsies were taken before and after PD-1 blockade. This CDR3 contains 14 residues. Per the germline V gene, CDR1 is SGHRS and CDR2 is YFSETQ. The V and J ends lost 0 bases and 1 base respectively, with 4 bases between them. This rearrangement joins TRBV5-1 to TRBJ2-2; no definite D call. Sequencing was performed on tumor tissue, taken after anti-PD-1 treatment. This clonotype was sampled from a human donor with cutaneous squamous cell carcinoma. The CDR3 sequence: CASSLELNTGELFF. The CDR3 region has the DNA TGCGCCAGCAGCTTGGAACTGAACACCGGGGAGCTGTTTTTT.